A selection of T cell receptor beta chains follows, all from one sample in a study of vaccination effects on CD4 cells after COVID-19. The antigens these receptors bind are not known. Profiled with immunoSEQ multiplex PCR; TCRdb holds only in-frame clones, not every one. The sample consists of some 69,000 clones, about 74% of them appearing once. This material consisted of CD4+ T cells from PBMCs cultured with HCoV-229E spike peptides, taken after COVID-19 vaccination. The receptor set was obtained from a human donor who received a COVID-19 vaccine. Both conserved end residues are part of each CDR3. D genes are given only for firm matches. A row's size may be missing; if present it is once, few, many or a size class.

CASSPGYGYTF | TGCGCCAGCAGCCCCGGCTATGGCTACACCTTC | TRBJ1-2 | . | . | TRBV4-1
CASSLGLGSLSSGNTIYF | TGTGCCAGCAGCTTAGGTTTGGGGTCCCTGAGCTCTGGAAACACCATATATTTT | TRBJ1-3 | . | . | TRBV7-2
CASSSGTGGQETQYF | TGTGCCAGCAGCTCGGGGACAGGGGGCCAGGAGACCCAGTACTTC | TRBJ2-5 | . | TRBD1 | TRBV5-4
CASSQGDGNTIYF | TGTGCCAGCAGCCAAGGCGACGGAAACACCATATATTTT | TRBJ1-3 | few | . | TRBV3-1/TRBV3-2
CASSQGQLAGGADTQYF | TGCGCCAGCAGCCAAGGTCAACTAGCGGGGGGCGCAGATACGCAGTATTTT | TRBJ2-3 | few | TRBD2 | TRBV4-1
CASSFGGGTTGELFF | TGTGCCAGCAGCTTCGGGGGGGGGACCACCGGGGAGCTGTTTTTT | TRBJ2-2 | . | TRBD2 | TRBV7-7
CASSLTGPSSNQPQHF | TGTGCCAGCAGCCTCACAGGGCCCTCTAGCAATCAGCCCCAGCATTTT | TRBJ1-5 | . | . | TRBV11-2
CASSLWDREVYAEKLFF | TGTGCCAGCAGCTTATGGGACAGGGAGGTTTATGCTGAAAAACTGTTTTTT | TRBJ1-4 | . | TRBD1 | TRBV11-3
CAWSVGQTPLSNQPQHF | TGTGCCTGGAGTGTGGGACAGACACCCTTGAGCAATCAGCCCCAGCATTTT | TRBJ1-5 | . | TRBD1 | TRBV30
CASSLLLGGQGDTQYF | TGCGCCAGCAGCTTGCTCCTGGGGGGACAAGGAGATACGCAGTATTTT | TRBJ2-3 | . | . | TRBV5-1
CASSIGWAGVGGPINQPQHF | TGTGCCAGTAGTATTGGTTGGGCAGGGGTAGGTGGGCCGATCAATCAGCCCCAGCATTTT | TRBJ1-5 | . | . | TRBV19
CASSLVGTANTEAFF | TGCGCCAGCAGCTTGGTCGGGACCGCGAACACTGAAGCTTTCTTT | TRBJ1-1 | . | . | TRBV5-1
CASSYLTDGNSPLHF | TGTGCCAGCAGTTACCTGACGGACGGTAATTCACCCCTCCACTTT | TRBJ1-6 | . | . | TRBV6-5
CASSDRYETQYF | TGCGCCAGCAGTGATCGATACGAGACCCAGTACTTC | TRBJ2-5 | . | . | TRBV10-1
CSASQGLYNSPLHF | TGCAGTGCTAGTCAGGGGTTATACAATTCACCCCTCCACTTT | TRBJ1-6 | few | . | TRBV20-1
CATHPDLYIHEQFF | TGTGCCACCCACCCTGATCTTTACATCCATGAGCAGTTCTTC | TRBJ2-1 | . | . | TRBV24-1
CASSTPPYSNQPQHF | TGTGCCAGTAGTACCCCACCGTATAGCAATCAGCCCCAGCATTTT | TRBJ1-5 | . | . | TRBV19
CASSQETATYGYTF | TGCGCCAGCAGCCAAGAGACAGCTACCTATGGCTACACCTTC | TRBJ1-2 | . | . | TRBV4-3
CSVAGGGMNTGELFF | TGCAGCGTTGCTGGCGGGGGGATGAACACCGGGGAGCTGTTTTTT | TRBJ2-2 | . | TRBD2 | TRBV29-1
CASSLSPDREETQYF | TGTGCCAGCAGCCTATCCCCGGACAGGGAAGAGACCCAGTACTTC | TRBJ2-5 | . | TRBD1 | TRBV9
CASSERREGLYNEQFF | TGCGCCAGCAGTGAGCGACGCGAAGGATTGTACAATGAGCAGTTCTTC | TRBJ2-1 | once | . | TRBV10-1
CASSPLEGWVTGELFF | TGTGCCAGCAGCCCCCTCGAGGGTTGGGTCACCGGGGAGCTGTTTTTT | TRBJ2-2 | . | . | TRBV3-1/TRBV3-2
CASSHPRSDQNEKLFF | TGTGCCAGTAGCCACCCTCGCTCGGACCAGAATGAAAAACTGTTTTTT | TRBJ1-4 | . | . | TRBV19
CASSLGFVQGTGGHGEQFF | TGCGCCAGCAGCTTGGGATTCGTTCAGGGGACAGGGGGCCATGGTGAGCAGTTCTTC | TRBJ2-1 | . | TRBD1 | TRBV5-1
CASSVDHKPSGPRGYTF | TGTGCCAGCAGCGTAGACCATAAGCCCTCAGGCCCGCGGGGCTACACCTTC | TRBJ1-2 | . | . | TRBV9
CASSLVLAISGNTIYF | TGTGCCAGCAGCTTAGTTCTGGCTATCTCGGGAAACACCATATATTTT | TRBJ1-3 | . | . | TRBV7-2
CASSYIQGALRALHF | TGTGCCAGCAGCTACATCCAGGGCGCCCTTAGGGCCCTCCACTTT | TRBJ1-6 | . | . | TRBV6-6
CASSQGNTIYF | TGTGCCAGCAGTCAAGGAAACACCATATATTTT | TRBJ1-3 | . | . | TRBV6-5
CASSPGLVGETQYF | TGTGCCAGCAGCCCAGGATTAGTGGGAGAGACCCAGTACTTC | TRBJ2-5 | . | . | TRBV7-3
CASSPGGLNTEAFF | TGTGCCAGCAGCCCAGGGGGCCTGAACACTGAAGCTTTCTTT | TRBJ1-1 | . | TRBD1 | TRBV7-2
CAWSVWQGNRRPEAFF | TGTGCCTGGAGTGTATGGCAGGGGAATCGTAGGCCTGAAGCTTTCTTT | TRBJ1-1 | . | . | TRBV30
CASSLQGSNYGYTF | TGTGCCAGCAGCCTACAGGGAAGTAACTATGGCTACACCTTC | TRBJ1-2 | . | . | TRBV6-6
CASSRQIGTDTQYF | TGTGCCAGCAGCCGACAGATAGGAACAGATACGCAGTATTTT | TRBJ2-3 | . | . | TRBV7-3
CASSRTGGAIMNTEAFF | TGTGCCAGCAGCCGGACAGGGGGCGCGATAATGAACACTGAAGCTTTCTTT | TRBJ1-1 | . | TRBD1 | TRBV7-3
CAWSRRAHGYTF | TGTGCCTGGAGTCGACGAGCCCACGGCTACACCTTC | TRBJ1-2 | . | . | TRBV30
CASSPGQGNSPLHF | TGTGCCAGCTCACCAGGGCAGGGTAATTCACCCCTCCACTTT | TRBJ1-6 | few | . | TRBV18
CASSPPGVAGLNTGELFF | TGTGCCAGCAGCCCCCCCGGGGTAGCGGGATTGAACACCGGGGAGCTGTTTTTT | TRBJ2-2 | . | TRBD2 | TRBV3-1/TRBV3-2
CASGLGNEKLFF | TGTGCCAGCGGGCTGGGAAATGAAAAACTGTTTTTT | TRBJ1-4 | . | . | TRBV28
CASSLRGQVNMNTEAFF | TGTGCCAGCAGCTTGAGAGGACAGGTGAACATGAACACTGAAGCTTTCTTT | TRBJ1-1 | . | TRBD1 | TRBV5-5
CASSVQSSGNTIYF | TGTGCCAGCAGCGTTCAAAGCTCTGGAAACACCATATATTTT | TRBJ1-3 | . | . | TRBV9
CASSQGLELTDTQYF | TGTGCCAGCAGCCAAGGACTAGAGCTCACAGATACGCAGTATTTT | TRBJ2-3 | . | . | TRBV3-1/TRBV3-2
CAIRAGGETQYF | TGTGCCATCCGGGCAGGGGGGGAGACCCAGTACTTC | TRBJ2-5 | . | . | TRBV10-3
CASSQGRGQGALGYTF | TGCGCCAGCAGCCAAGGGCGGGGTCAGGGGGCGCTGGGCTACACCTTC | TRBJ1-2 | few | TRBD1 | TRBV4-1
CASSLLGGMAFF | TGTGCCAGCAGCCTCCTCGGGGGAATGGCTTTCTTT | TRBJ1-1 | few | . | TRBV7-2
CASSLAGPPTNEKLFF | TGCGCCAGCAGCTTGGCTGGCCCTCCAACTAATGAAAAACTGTTTTTT | TRBJ1-4 | . | . | TRBV5-1
CASSFTAHTEAFF | TGTGCCAGCAGTTTTACAGCACACACTGAAGCTTTCTTT | TRBJ1-1 | once | . | TRBV7-9
CASRKGGTGDEKLFF | TGTGCCAGCAGGAAGGGGGGGACAGGGGATGAAAAACTGTTTTTT | TRBJ1-4 | . | TRBD1 | TRBV28